These T cell receptor beta chains were read from a single sample in a study of blood T cell repertoires in COVID-19. Assay: immunoSEQ multiplex PCR; the TCRdb copy retains only in-frame clones and omits some. The profile shows about 170,000 clones, around 74% of them singletons. What was sequenced was peripheral blood. These receptors all come from a woman aged 80 or over with acute or convalescent COVID-19. Both conserved end residues are part of each CDR3. Fields, in order: CDR3 DNA, CDR3 protein, D gene, V gene, J gene, clone size. D genes are given only for firm matches. Some rows mark clone size as missing; the rest say once, few, many or name a class of expanded clone.

CDR3 DNA: TGTGCCAGCAGTCTCATCGGCTACGAGCAGTACTTC
CDR3 protein: CASSLIGYEQYF
D gene: .
V gene: TRBV3-1/TRBV3-2
J gene: TRBJ2-7
clone size: .

CDR3 DNA: TGTGCCTGGAGCGTGGGCGGGACCCCCTACGAGCAGTACTTC
CDR3 protein: CAWSVGGTPYEQYF
D gene: .
V gene: TRBV30
J gene: TRBJ2-7
clone size: .

CDR3 DNA: TGTGCCAGCAGCGTAGCCGAGACTAGCGGGTGGAATGAGCAGTTCTTC
CDR3 protein: CASSVAETSGWNEQFF
D gene: TRBD2
V gene: TRBV9
J gene: TRBJ2-1
clone size: .

CDR3 DNA: TGTGCCAGCAGCTTAGCGTTTCTCGGGAGAAATCTAGTGTACGAGCAGTACTTC
CDR3 protein: CASSLAFLGRNLVYEQYF
D gene: .
V gene: TRBV7-9
J gene: TRBJ2-7
clone size: few

CDR3 DNA: TGTGCCAGCAGCGTACGAGCGGGAGGGGGTTCCGGGGAGCTGTTTTTT
CDR3 protein: CASSVRAGGGSGELFF
D gene: TRBD2
V gene: TRBV9
J gene: TRBJ2-2
clone size: .

CDR3 DNA: TGTGCCAGCGGGACAAGGACTGAAGCTTTCTTT
CDR3 protein: CASGTRTEAFF
D gene: .
V gene: TRBV28
J gene: TRBJ1-1
clone size: .

CDR3 DNA: TGTGCCTGGAGTATCTCGCTAGCGGGTGGGGAGACCCAGTACTTC
CDR3 protein: CAWSISLAGGETQYF
D gene: TRBD2
V gene: TRBV30
J gene: TRBJ2-5
clone size: .

CDR3 DNA: TGTGCCAGCAGCACACAAAGCAGGAAGCCCCAGCATTTT
CDR3 protein: CASSTQSRKPQHF
D gene: .
V gene: TRBV6-5
J gene: TRBJ1-5
clone size: .

CDR3 DNA: TGTGCCAGCACCCCGAGCGGGAGAGGGGAGACCCAGTACTTC
CDR3 protein: CASTPSGRGETQYF
D gene: TRBD2
V gene: TRBV28
J gene: TRBJ2-5
clone size: few

CDR3 DNA: TGTGCCAGCGGGGGGGAGTTCGAGCAGTACTTC
CDR3 protein: CASGGEFEQYF
D gene: TRBD2
V gene: TRBV14
J gene: TRBJ2-7
clone size: .

CDR3 DNA: TGTGCCAGCAGCATTGCCCTGGAGGGCCAGCCCCAGCATTTT
CDR3 protein: CASSIALEGQPQHF
D gene: .
V gene: TRBV7-2
J gene: TRBJ1-5
clone size: once

CDR3 DNA: TGCGCCAGCAGCTTGGCACGGACTAGCGGGAGTTATGAGCAGTTCTTC
CDR3 protein: CASSLARTSGSYEQFF
D gene: TRBD2
V gene: TRBV5-1
J gene: TRBJ2-1
clone size: .

CDR3 DNA: TGTGCCAGCAGCGGTACAGGGCTTTATAGCAATCAGCCCCAGCATTTT
CDR3 protein: CASSGTGLYSNQPQHF
D gene: .
V gene: TRBV5-8
J gene: TRBJ1-5
clone size: .

CDR3 DNA: TGTGCCAGCAGTACAGGGGGCGCAGATACGCAGTATTTT
CDR3 protein: CASSTGGADTQYF
D gene: TRBD1
V gene: TRBV6-5
J gene: TRBJ2-3
clone size: .

CDR3 DNA: TGTGCCAGCAGCCGGGGGGAGGTCCGACTAGTACGGCGAGACAATGAGCAGTTCTTC
CDR3 protein: CASSRGEVRLVRRDNEQFF
D gene: TRBD2
V gene: TRBV7-9
J gene: TRBJ2-1
clone size: .

CDR3 DNA: TGTGCCACCAAATCGGGATCGGGGAACACTGAAGCTTTCTTT
CDR3 protein: CATKSGSGNTEAFF
D gene: .
V gene: TRBV28
J gene: TRBJ1-1
clone size: .

CDR3 DNA: TGTGCCAGCAGCAGAGAAGGGGCAGGGGGATACTACGAGCAGTACTTC
CDR3 protein: CASSREGAGGYYEQYF
D gene: TRBD1
V gene: TRBV7-9
J gene: TRBJ2-7
clone size: once

CDR3 DNA: TGCGCCAGCAGCGCAGGGGTGGCTAATGAAAAACTGTTTTTT
CDR3 protein: CASSAGVANEKLFF
D gene: .
V gene: TRBV5-1
J gene: TRBJ1-4
clone size: .

CDR3 DNA: TGTGCCAGCAGCCCCTATACGTTGTCTGGGGCCAACGTCCTGACTTTC
CDR3 protein: CASSPYTLSGANVLTF
D gene: .
V gene: TRBV9
J gene: TRBJ2-6
clone size: .

CDR3 DNA: TGTGCCAGCAGTTTACCCAGGGAGGGGGGGAATTCACCCCTCCACTTT
CDR3 protein: CASSLPREGGNSPLHF
D gene: .
V gene: TRBV28
J gene: TRBJ1-6
clone size: .

CDR3 DNA: TGCGCCAGCAGACAAGACAGGGATGTTGGCTACACCTTC
CDR3 protein: CASRQDRDVGYTF
D gene: TRBD1
V gene: TRBV5-1
J gene: TRBJ1-2
clone size: many

CDR3 DNA: TGCGCCAGCAGCCGCTTGACTAGCGGAAACACCGGGGAGCTGTTTTTT
CDR3 protein: CASSRLTSGNTGELFF
D gene: TRBD2
V gene: TRBV4-1
J gene: TRBJ2-2
clone size: .

CDR3 DNA: TGTGCCAGCTCGGAGGGCCCTGGGGCCAACGTCCTGACTTTC
CDR3 protein: CASSEGPGANVLTF
D gene: .
V gene: TRBV19
J gene: TRBJ2-6
clone size: few

CDR3 DNA: TGTGCTAGTGGTTTCCAACAGGGGCATGAGCAGTTCTTC
CDR3 protein: CASGFQQGHEQFF
D gene: TRBD1
V gene: TRBV12-5
J gene: TRBJ2-1
clone size: .

CDR3 DNA: TGTGCCAGCACCCCTCAGAGCGGGAGCTTCTACGAGCAGTACTTC
CDR3 protein: CASTPQSGSFYEQYF
D gene: TRBD2
V gene: TRBV2
J gene: TRBJ2-7
clone size: .

CDR3 DNA: TGTGCCAGCAGACCAACAGGGGGCGAAAAAGTTGGCACTGAAGCTTTCTTT
CDR3 protein: CASRPTGGEKVGTEAFF
D gene: TRBD1
V gene: TRBV27
J gene: TRBJ1-1
clone size: .

CDR3 DNA: TGTGCCAGCAGCACCCGCCCGGACTTGGACTCCTACGAGCAGTACTTC
CDR3 protein: CASSTRPDLDSYEQYF
D gene: .
V gene: TRBV9
J gene: TRBJ2-7
clone size: few

CDR3 DNA: TGTGCCAGCAGCTTGGGCGGCTGGGATACGCAGTATTTT
CDR3 protein: CASSLGGWDTQYF
D gene: .
V gene: TRBV5-5
J gene: TRBJ2-3
clone size: .

CDR3 DNA: TGTGCTAGTGGTTTCACCCGGGTTGGTGGTGACTCCTACAATGAGCAGTTCTTC
CDR3 protein: CASGFTRVGGDSYNEQFF
D gene: .
V gene: TRBV12-5
J gene: TRBJ2-1
clone size: few

CDR3 DNA: TGTGCCAGTACGGCGGGACAGGGCAACTATGGCTACACCTTC
CDR3 protein: CASTAGQGNYGYTF
D gene: TRBD1
V gene: TRBV19
J gene: TRBJ1-2
clone size: .

CDR3 DNA: TGTGCCAGCAGCCCACCTCTAGTTCCCAATGAGCAGTTCTTC
CDR3 protein: CASSPPLVPNEQFF
D gene: .
V gene: TRBV3-1/TRBV3-2
J gene: TRBJ2-1
clone size: .

CDR3 DNA: TGTGCCAGCAGCCCCACCGGGACAGGGGTACTTTACAATGAGCAGTTCTTC
CDR3 protein: CASSPTGTGVLYNEQFF
D gene: TRBD1
V gene: TRBV9
J gene: TRBJ2-1
clone size: .

CDR3 DNA: TGTGCCATCAAGGGACTAGCGGGAGGATACACAGATACGCAGTATTTT
CDR3 protein: CAIKGLAGGYTDTQYF
D gene: TRBD2
V gene: TRBV10-3
J gene: TRBJ2-3
clone size: .

CDR3 DNA: TGCGCCAGCAGCTTGAACAGTCAGCAGCCCTATGGCTACACCTTC
CDR3 protein: CASSLNSQQPYGYTF
D gene: .
V gene: TRBV5-1
J gene: TRBJ1-2
clone size: few

CDR3 DNA: TGTGCCAGCACGGACAGCTTTGGAACAACTAATGAAAAACTGTTTTTT
CDR3 protein: CASTDSFGTTNEKLFF
D gene: .
V gene: TRBV28
J gene: TRBJ1-4
clone size: .

CDR3 DNA: TGTGCCAGCACCCCGGCAGGCCATAGCAATCAGCCCCAGCATTTT
CDR3 protein: CASTPAGHSNQPQHF
D gene: .
V gene: TRBV28
J gene: TRBJ1-5
clone size: .